The 18 T cell receptor beta chains below were found in one sample sequenced in a study of T cells in lung cancer brain metastases. Profiled with immunoSEQ multiplex PCR; TCRdb holds only in-frame clones, not every one. The sample contains a few thousand clones, about 90% of which appear only once. The sample consisted of tumor tissue from a brain metastasis. Receptors were obtained from a man in his sixties or seventies with non-small cell lung cancer that had spread to the brain.

This rearrangement joins TRBV6-5 to TRBJ1-4, with D hard to call. Per the germline V gene, CDR1 is MNHEY and CDR2 is SVGAGI. The CDR3 sequence is 13 residues long. V gave up 4 bases and J gave up 2 bases, with 5 bases separating them. The CDR3 sequence: CASSSRTNEKLFF. CDR3 bases: TGTGCCAGCAGTTCCAGGACTAATGAAAAACTGTTTTTT.

V is TRBV30 and J is TRBJ2-7, with D hard to call. Trimming took off 4 bases at V and 3 bases at J, with 7 bases between the two ends. This CDR3 region has 11 residues. Per germline, CDR1 GTSNPN and CDR2 SVGIG (reference sequence). This CDR3 reads CAWTDLYEQYF. In nucleotides, the CDR3 is TGTGCCTGGACGGACCTCTACGAGCAGTACTTC. The whole variable domain, filled in from reference TRBV30 and TRBJ2-7, reads SQTIHQWPATLVQPVGSPLSLECTVEGTSNPNLYWYRQAAGRGLQLLFYSVGIGQISSEVPQNLSASRPQDRQFILSSKKLLLSDSGFYLCAWTDLYEQYFGPGTRLTVT.

The CDR3 here is CASSRGNADTQYF. CDR3 bases: TGTGCCAGCAGCCGGGGCAATGCAGATACGCAGTATTTT. The chain carries TRBV11-1 and TRBJ2-3; D may be TRBD1 or TRBD2 (5 bases each). V lost 5 bases to trimming and J lost 4 bases, with 10 bases between them. Looked up from germline, CDR1 is SGHAT and CDR2 is FQDESV (reference sequence). The CDR3 runs 13 residues.

This clone was seen a few times. The J gene is TRBJ2-1, the V gene TRBV7-3; D may be TRBD1 or TRBD2 (6 bases each). This CDR3 region has 14 residues. V was pared by 2 bases and J by 8 bases, with 13 bases between. Germline V gene lookup returns CDR1 SGHTA and CDR2 FQGTGA. CDR3 sequence: CASSLLGGRYEQFF. CDR3 nucleotide sequence: TGTGCCAGCAGCTTATTAGGGGGGAGGTATGAGCAGTTCTTC.

This chain connects TRBV7-2 to TRBJ1-2; D is uncertain. With 3 bases removed from V and 4 bases from J, the gap between germline ends came to 6 bases. Germline V gene sequence: CDR1 SGHTA, CDR2 FQGNSA. There are 12 residues in the CDR3. CDR3 protein: CASSLTGYGYTF. As DNA, the CDR3 is TGTGCCAGCAGCTTGACGGGCTATGGCTACACCTTC.

The chain joins TRBV19 to TRBJ1-2; perhaps TRBD1 as D (5 bases). V was clipped by 3 bases and J by 4 bases, with 15 bases between them. CDR1 and CDR2 from the germline V gene are LNHDA and SQIVND (reference sequence). The CDR3 spans 15 residues. This CDR3 reads CASSMGPGGSYGYTF. Here the CDR3 DNA reads TGTGCCAGTAGTATGGGGCCGGGGGGGTCCTATGGCTACACCTTC.

The rearrangement joins TRBV29-1 to TRBJ2-5; no definite D call. CDR3 length: 13 residues. Germline values: CDR1 SQVTM, CDR2 ANQGSEA. V dropped 4 bases and J dropped 0 bases, with 9 bases sitting between them. Here the CDR3 DNA reads TGCAGCGTTGTTCCCGCGTACCAAGAGACCCAGTACTTC. Translation gives CSVVPAYQETQYF.

The rearrangement uses TRBV27 and TRBJ2-1, with unresolved D. The germline V gene encodes CDR1 MNHEY and CDR2 SMNVEV (reference sequence). The CDR3 totals 14 residues. V lost 6 bases, J lost 0 bases, and 9 bases lay in between. The CDR3 here is CASSPPSSYNEQFF. The CDR3 nucleotides are TGTGCCAGCAGCCCCCCAAGCTCCTACAATGAGCAGTTCTTC.

Concerning this clone itself: Other DNA sequences in the sample encode the same CDR3. This sequence joins TRBV28 and TRBJ2-1, with D maybe TRBD2 (5 bases). The V gene's germline CDR1 is MDHEN and CDR2 SYDVKM. The CDR3 consists of 17 residues. Trimming left V 3 bases short and J 6 bases short, with 21 bases between. CDR3 nucleotide sequence: TGTGCCAGCAGTTTTGGAGGACCGGGTATTGGGCGCAATGAGCAGTTCTTC. Protein: CASSFGGPGIGRNEQFF.

V is TRBV10-3 and J is TRBJ2-5, with D perhaps being TRBD1 or TRBD2 (5 bases each). Germline values: CDR1 ENHRY, CDR2 SYGVKD. V dropped 6 bases and J dropped 4 bases, with 12 bases sitting between them. The CDR3 consists of 13 residues. The CDR3, as DNA: TGTGCCATCAGAGGGACCTCGTCAGAGACCCAGTACTTC. The encoded protein is CAIRGTSSETQYF.

The rearrangement joins TRBV11-3 to TRBJ2-2, with no clear D. The CDR3 has 14 amino acids. V lost 5 bases, J lost 3 bases, and 10 bases lay in between. Per the germline V gene, CDR1 is SGHNT and CDR2 is YENEEA. As DNA, the CDR3 is TGTGCCAGCAGCCCCACGACTGACACCGGGGAGCTGTTTTTT. It encodes CASSPTTDTGELFF. Full variable domain (outside the CDR3, taken from reference TRBV11-3 and TRBJ2-2): EAGVVQSPRYKIIEKKQPVAFWCNPISGHNTLYWYLQNLGQGPELLIRYENEEAVDDSQLPKDRFSAERLKGVDSTLKIQPAELGDSAVYLCASSPTTDTGELFFGEGSRLTVL.

CDR3 protein: CASSGGRGSGNTIYF. The CDR3 DNA reads as TGTGCCAGCAGCGGTGGAAGAGGCTCTGGAAACACCATATATTTT. The chain joins TRBV9 to TRBJ1-3; D ambiguous. CDR1 is SGDLS and CDR2 is YYNGEE in the germline V gene. The V and J ends lost 3 bases and 0 bases respectively, with 10 bases between them. The CDR3 sequence is 15 residues long.

The genes are TRBV27 and TRBJ1-4; TRBD1 matches 7 bases. Germline V gene lookup returns CDR1 MNHEY and CDR2 SMNVEV (reference sequence). The V segment lost 6 bases and the J segment 5 bases; nucleotides outside the gene matches: 6. The CDR3 totals 14 residues. The CDR3: CASRPTGRNEKLFF. Written as DNA, the CDR3 is TGTGCCAGCAGACCGACAGGGCGGAATGAAAAACTGTTTTTT.

Of note for this clone: The same CDR3 arises from other DNA sequences in this sample as well. The chain is built from TRBV2 and TRBJ2-3, with 7 bases identical to TRBD2. The CDR3 loop spans 14 amino acids. V shed 6 bases, J shed 4 bases, and the junction held 7 bases outside the gene matches. Germline assignment: CDR1 SNHLY and CDR2 FYNNEI. This CDR3 reads CASRTRGVADTQYF. CDR3 in DNA: TGTGCCAGCAGAACCCGGGGGGTTGCAGATACGCAGTATTTT.

The chain combines TRBV21-1 with TRBJ2-5; the D segment call TRBD2 is taken from the table without a DNA check. TRBV21-1 is shown as a pseudogene. The length of the CDR3 is 15 residues. Written as DNA, the CDR3 is TGTGCCAGCAGCAAAGTGGGGGGGCGAGGGGAGACCCAGTACTTC. Amino acid sequence: CASSKVGGRGETQYF.

Details on this clone: One end of the junction fails to match germline, which may point to a read error. J is TRBJ2-4 and V is TRBV14; 7 bases are shared with TRBD2. The CDR3 spans 13 residues. Germline V CDR1 and CDR2: SGHDN, FVKESK. In DNA form, the CDR3 reads TGCGCTAGCGGCCACACCGGGGGTAACATTCAGTACTTC. Amino acid sequence: CASGHTGGNIQYF.

The gene calls are TRBV6-1 and TRBJ1-5; 7 bases match TRBD1. Germline trimming cut 9 bases from V and 5 bases from J; bases unmatched to any gene: 7. The CDR3 runs 13 residues. Germline V CDR1 and CDR2: MNHNS, SASEGT. The CDR3 coding sequence is TGTGCCAGTCTCATAACAGGGGATCAGCCCCAGCATTTT. Amino acids: CASLITGDQPQHF.

The chain has TRBV11-2 and TRBJ2-7; 8 nucleotides line up with TRBD1. V lost 5 bases to trimming and J lost 7 bases; unmatched junction nucleotides: 7. This CDR3 region has 13 residues. CDR1 SGHAT and CDR2 FQNNGV come from the germline V gene. DNA of the CDR3: TGTGCCAGCAGCCTGGGACAGGCGACGGAGCAGTACTTC. Its protein is CASSLGQATEQYF.